This T cell receptor (beta chain) was recovered during a study of T cells in Graves' hyperthyroidism and ophthalmopathy. Points from the study as a whole: In blood, most of the thyroid clonotypes expanded above 0.001 were also present. Patients with ophthalmopathy were separated from those with stable hyperthyroidism by a 13 V-J model.

The investigators amplified TCR beta CDR3 regions from RNA transcripts. TCR CDR3 regions were first amplified by RT-PCR with HTBI primers. TCRdb reprocessed the multiplex PCR reads with MiXCR, giving one entry per CDR3 protein. In the table there are 400,000 to 550,000 distinct CDR3 sequences, about an eighth of which are singletons. Ten or more counts support this clonotype. Its target is unknown. Every diagnosis used clinical symptoms, serum thyroxine and TRAb, thyroid ultrasound and orbital computed tomography. The CDR3 is 14 residues long. The V end lost 4 bases, the J end lost 3 bases, and 12 bases lay between the germline ends. CDR1 is SGHRS, CDR2 YFSETQ, per germline.

Sequenced material: blood. The chain links TRBV5-1 to TRBJ2-3, with D possibly TRBD1 on 6 matching bases. The source of this sequence is a woman between 18 and 30 years old with Graves' hyperthyroidism. The CDR3 sequence is CASSPRQVTDTQYF. CDR3 DNA: TGCGCCAGCAGCCCTCGACAGGTTACAGATACGCAGTATTTT.